The sequence of this T cell receptor beta chain was determined in a study of cytomegalovirus exposure and HLA in healthy donors (dated 2017 in TCRdb). For context, the study as a whole: According to a later analysis, one platform produced both the roughly 110 validation repertoires and the approximately 660 repertoires of the first cohort. The study aimed to test whether cataloging public T cell receptors could reveal signatures of past pathogen exposure. A separate validation cohort of approximately 130 different subjects was used in addition to the 666-subject first cohort. To predict cytomegalovirus infection status, the study brought together high-throughput TCR immunosequencing, statistical association of individual TCRs with disease status, and machine learning. The full study reports these points: The classifier was reported to diagnose cytomegalovirus status with high specificity and sensitivity in both the original cohort and the validation cohort. The validation cohort had no HLA typing available for a later analysis, so co-occurrence within that cohort was assessed over all 120 or so repertoires. The authors suggested that the approach could potentially be generalized to other disease states and immunological phenotypes. Most TCR sequences were seen in very few donors, while some public TCRs were found in many individuals. Three of the identified cytomegalovirus-associated TCR beta chains were confirmed in vitro to be specific for cytomegalovirus antigens. The study listed approximately 150 TCR beta chains as associated with cytomegalovirus. A later analysis found that TCRs clustered in the first cohort also tended to co-occur in the roughly 120 validation repertoires, with more than 90% of cluster scores above 0.

The library was generated by the immunoSEQ multiplex PCR assay. The source study handled its data this way. A statistical classification framework was built for diagnosing cytomegalovirus status from the catalog of TCR beta chain sequences. TCRdb retrieved this table from immuneACCESS and kept in-frame rearrangements only. Not all clones are present; in checked studies, unresolved V genes account for under half, and no reason is known for the remainder. V, J and clone size derive from that table, while D and trimming were established from the DNA sequence. In all, the sample holds about 140,000 clones, and about four fifths of those were seen once. Jointly, the top ten make up over 1.3% of the sample. V loses 3 bases at its end and J loses 1 base; junction bases beyond the gene matches: 5. From the cysteine through the phenylalanine, the CDR3 covers 17 amino acids. Just the 51-base CDR3 DNA is kept, in frame starting at base 1. CDR1 and CDR2, per the germline V gene, are SGHVS and FNYEAQ.

Donors formed part of the validation cohort, which comprised about 130 subjects and was distinct from the first cohort of 550 to 850 subjects. As to this clone: Its antigen remains undetermined. No base-level quality is on record; no much larger clone is a single base apart.

This clonotype was sampled from a woman under 40 in good health and CMV-seronegative. Sequencing input: PBMCs. In this chain, TRBV7-6 is recombined with TRBJ2-6; 8 middle bases align to TRBD1. CDR3 sequence: CASSFQGAFSGANVLTF. The sequenced DNA: TGTGCCAGCAGCTTTCAGGGGGCCTTTTCTGGGGCCAACGTCCTGACTTTC. With the rest looked up from the reference TRBV7-6 and TRBJ2-6 genes rather than sequenced, the full variable domain is GAGVSQSPRYKVTKRGQDVALRCDPISGHVSLYWYRQALGQGPEFLTYFNYEAQQDKSGLPNDRFSAERPEGSISTLTIQRTEQRDSAMYRCASSFQGAFSGANVLTFGAGSRLTVL.